Listed below are T cell receptor beta chains from one sample, sequenced in a study of cytomegalovirus exposure and HLA in healthy donors. Clones were sequenced by immunoSEQ multiplex PCR, and TCRdb holds only the in-frame ones, with some missing. The top ten hold 6.5% of the sample, which has about 140,000 clones, just over 65% seen once. Sequencing used PBMCs. Receptor source: a woman in her sixties or seventies in good health and CMV-seronegative. Both conserved end residues are part of each CDR3. Each record gives: D gene, J gene, V gene, clone size, CDR3 protein, CDR3 DNA. The D gene is left open where the match is weak. Size tells how often a clone was seen (once, few, many) or the class of an expanded clone, and some rows leave it out.

>TRBD2|TRBJ2-3|TRBV5-6|-
CASSLGASGEAVDTQYF
TGTGCCAGCAGCTTGGGGGCTAGCGGGGAGGCGGTAGATACGCAGTATTTT
>-|TRBJ2-5|TRBV11-2|-
CASGASVETQYF
TGTGCCAGCGGCGCTAGCGTGGAGACCCAGTACTTC
>-|TRBJ1-1|TRBV5-6|-
CASRSRGNTEAFF
TGTGCCAGCAGGTCCAGGGGCAACACTGAAGCTTTCTTT
>-|TRBJ2-2|TRBV9|-
CASSVLGLNTGELFF
TGTGCCAGCAGCGTACTGGGGCTGAACACCGGGGAGCTGTTTTTT
>-|TRBJ2-1|TRBV5-6|-
CASSFRGAATNEQFF
TGTGCCAGCAGCTTCCGGGGAGCGGCAACAAATGAGCAGTTCTTC
>-|TRBJ1-2|TRBV5-5|once
CASSLIPDYGYTF
TGTGCCAGCAGCTTGATCCCGGACTATGGCTACACCTTC
>-|TRBJ2-1|TRBV4-3|-
CASSQDMRDEQFF
TGCGCCAGCAGCCAAGACATGAGGGATGAGCAGTTCTTC
>TRBD1|TRBJ1-5|TRBV6-5|-
CASGTGRGQPQHF
TGTGCCAGCGGGACAGGACGGGGTCAGCCCCAGCATTTT
>-|TRBJ1-5|TRBV9|once
CASSVGGSNQPQHF
TGTGCCAGCAGCGTAGGCGGAAGCAATCAGCCCCAGCATTTT
>TRBD2|TRBJ2-3|TRBV5-4|once
CASSLVGRGGATDTQYF
TGTGCCAGCAGCTTGGTGGGGCGGGGGGGGGCGACAGATACGCAGTATTTT
>-|TRBJ1-5|TRBV10-3|-
CAISESSPGNQPQHF
TGTGCCATCAGTGAGTCTTCTCCAGGAAATCAGCCCCAGCATTTT
>-|TRBJ2-7|TRBV7-9|-
CASSRARYEQYF
TGTGCCAGCAGCCGCGCGAGATACGAGCAGTACTTC
>-|TRBJ2-7|TRBV4-3|-
CASSQDPTGSLSYKQYF
TGCGCCAGCAGCCAAGATCCTACGGGGAGCCTCTCCTACAAGCAGTACTTC
>TRBD2|TRBJ2-1|TRBV6-1|many
CASSEVAGGTYNEQFF
TGTGCCAGCAGTGAAGTGGCGGGAGGGACATACAATGAGCAGTTCTTC
>TRBD2|TRBJ2-7|TRBV4-2|once
CASSQVGLAGGSYEQYF
TGTGCCAGCAGCCAAGTAGGACTAGCGGGGGGGTCCTACGAGCAGTACTTC
>-|TRBJ1-2|TRBV5-6|-
CASSLVAGNNGYTF
TGTGCCAGCAGCTTGGTGGCAGGGAATAATGGCTACACCTTC
>-|TRBJ2-3|TRBV4-1|-
CASSQVSGLTDTQYF
TGCGCCAGCAGCCAAGTTTCAGGACTCACAGATACGCAGTATTTT
>TRBD1|TRBJ2-5|TRBV5-1|-
CASSSDRAQETQYF
TGCGCCAGCAGCTCCGACAGGGCCCAAGAGACCCAGTACTTC
>-|TRBJ2-7|TRBV7-8|-
CASSRPAEYEQYF
TGTGCCAGCAGCCGGCCAGCGGAGTACGAGCAGTACTTC
>TRBD1|TRBJ2-2|TRBV27|-
CASSRRQGASTGELFF
TGTGCCAGCAGTCGGCGACAGGGGGCTAGTACCGGGGAGCTGTTTTTT
>TRBD2|TRBJ2-7|TRBV18|-
CASSPLPLAGGYEQYF
TGTGCCAGCTCACCACTACCCCTAGCGGGTGGCTACGAGCAGTACTTC
>-|TRBJ2-5|TRBV5-1|-
CASSLGQTQETQYF
TGCGCCAGCAGCCTCGGACAGACCCAAGAGACCCAGTACTTC
>-|TRBJ2-6|TRBV7-6|-
CASSSAPFGAGANVLTF
TGTGCCAGCAGCTCCGCCCCATTCGGAGCTGGGGCCAACGTCCTGACTTTC
>-|TRBJ2-1|TRBV2|-
CASATSSSYNEQFF
TGTGCCAGCGCCACCTCGAGCTCCTACAATGAGCAGTTCTTC
>TRBD2|TRBJ2-4|TRBV5-1|-
CASSSRGGGELAKNIQYF
TGCGCCAGCAGCTCGAGGGGCGGGGGGGAACTAGCCAAAAACATTCAGTACTTC
>-|TRBJ1-5|TRBV9|-
CASSVDGVRNQPQHF
TGTGCCAGCAGCGTAGACGGGGTACGGAATCAGCCCCAGCATTTT
>TRBD1|TRBJ1-3|TRBV6-1|-
CASSSGTGVGNAIYF
TGTGCCAGCAGTTCCGGGACAGGGGTCGGAAACGCCATATATTTT
>-|TRBJ2-7|TRBV21-1|-
CASSGLAGVGPYYEQYF
TGTGCCAGCTCAGGGCTAGCGGGAGTAGGGCCTTACTACGAGCAGTACTTC
>-|TRBJ2-2|TRBV7-6|-
CASSLVSSGPFANTGELFF
TGTGCCAGCAGCTTAGTTTCGTCAGGGCCATTCGCGAACACCGGGGAGCTGTTTTTT
>-|TRBJ1-3|TRBV28|few
CASRSQGYSGNTIYF
TGTGCCAGCAGGTCACAGGGATACTCTGGAAACACCATATATTTT
>-|TRBJ1-5|TRBV7-8|-
CASSLGRGGVGQPQHF
TGTGCCAGCAGCTTAGGGCGAGGGGGTGTAGGTCAGCCCCAGCATTTT
>-|TRBJ2-3|TRBV11-2|-
CASSLGRLTDTQYF
TGTGCCAGCAGCTTAGGGCGGCTCACAGATACGCAGTATTTT
>TRBD1|TRBJ1-1|TRBV25-1|few
CASSVGTANLRNTEAFF
TGTGCCAGCAGTGTTGGGACAGCCAACCTTCGAAACACTGAAGCTTTCTTT
>TRBD1|TRBJ2-3|TRBV20-1|-
CSATGIDTQYF
TGCAGTGCGACAGGGATAGATACGCAGTATTTT
>TRBD2|TRBJ2-5|TRBV9|once
CASSSLAGGPRETQYF
TGTGCCAGCAGCTCCCTAGCGGGGGGGCCTAGGGAGACCCAGTACTTC
>-|TRBJ1-1|TRBV9|-
CASSVELSREENTEAFF
TGTGCCAGCAGCGTAGAGCTAAGCAGGGAAGAGAACACTGAAGCTTTCTTT
>-|TRBJ1-2|TRBV20-1|-
CSAGSGYGYTF
TGCAGTGCAGGGTCGGGGTATGGCTACACCTTC
>TRBD2|TRBJ2-2|TRBV25-1|-
CASSGLAGASTGELFF
TGTGCCAGCAGTGGACTAGCGGGAGCTAGTACCGGGGAGCTGTTTTTT
>TRBD1|TRBJ2-7|TRBV4-1|-
CASSQADRADEQYF
TGCGCCAGCAGCCAGGCGGACAGGGCTGATGAGCAGTACTTC
>-|TRBJ2-7|TRBV28|-
CASSNGLSSYEQYF
TGTGCCAGCAGTAACGGGTTGAGCTCCTACGAGCAGTACTTC
>TRBD1|TRBJ2-7|TRBV19|-
CASRGQGGYEQYF
TGTGCCAGTAGGGGACAGGGGGGCTACGAGCAGTACTTC
>-|TRBJ1-5|TRBV9|medium-sized
CASSESGTRQPQHF
TGTGCCAGCAGTGAATCAGGGACACGTCAGCCCCAGCATTTT
>TRBD2|TRBJ2-3|TRBV5-1|-
CASSLDGGGAGDTQYF
TGCGCCAGCAGCTTGGATGGCGGGGGGGCCGGAGATACGCAGTATTTT
>-|TRBJ1-2|TRBV5-4|-
CASSLKGLYGYTF
TGTGCCAGCAGCTTGAAGGGGCTCTATGGCTACACCTTC
>TRBD1|TRBJ1-1|TRBV7-8|-
CASSPDRATEAFF
TGTGCCAGCAGCCCGGACAGGGCCACTGAAGCTTTCTTT
>-|TRBJ1-4|TRBV21-1|few
CASSKGVAGNVTNEKLFF
TGTGCCAGCAGCAAAGGAGTTGCAGGGAATGTAACTAATGAAAAACTGTTTTTT
>TRBD2|TRBJ2-1|TRBV5-4|once
CASSLAILAASYNEQFF
TGTGCCAGCAGCTTGGCGATCCTAGCGGCCTCCTACAATGAGCAGTTCTTC
>TRBD1|TRBJ1-1|TRBV19|-
CASSIQGANTEAFF
TGTGCCAGTAGTATCCAGGGGGCGAACACTGAAGCTTTCTTT
>-|TRBJ2-7|TRBV6-5|-
CASRPTRLVSYEQYF
TGTGCCAGCAGGCCCACTAGATTAGTGTCCTACGAGCAGTACTTC
>TRBD1|TRBJ1-1|TRBV5-1|-
CASSLAGQGASYTEAFF
TGCGCCAGCAGCTTGGCAGGACAGGGGGCTTCGTACACTGAAGCTTTCTTT
>TRBD2|TRBJ2-7|TRBV6-1|-
CASRAGTSGSDEQYF
TGTGCCAGCAGGGCCGGGACTAGCGGGAGCGACGAGCAGTACTTC
>-|TRBJ2-6|TRBV19|-
CASTTTGPGANVLTF
TGTGCCAGTACCACTACAGGGCCTGGGGCCAACGTCCTGACTTTC
>-|TRBJ1-1|TRBV19|once
CASSIAPLGANTEAFF
TGTGCCAGTAGTATAGCCCCTCTTGGGGCGAACACTGAAGCTTTCTTT
>-|TRBJ2-3|TRBV28|-
CASSLAGGTDTQYF
TGTGCCAGCAGTTTAGCGGGCGGCACAGATACGCAGTATTTT